This TCR beta chain was recovered during a study of blood T cell repertoires in COVID-19. The CDR3 runs to 13 residues. From germline, CDR1 is GTSNPN and CDR2 SVGIG (reference sequence). The germline V and J ends were trimmed by 6 bases and 3 bases, with 12 bases remaining between them. Assay: immunoSEQ multiplex PCR; the TCRdb copy retains only in-frame clones and omits some. The sample includes approximately 390,000 clones, approximately 85% of them seen just once. Sequenced: PBMCs or T cells enriched from blood (not recorded which). The sequence came from a woman between 40 and 50 years old with acute COVID-19. V and J are TRBV30 and TRBJ1-5; D is uncertain. In DNA, the CDR3 is TGTGCCTGCAACGAGGAGGCCAATCAGCCCCAGCATTTT. It is translated as CACNEEANQPQHF.